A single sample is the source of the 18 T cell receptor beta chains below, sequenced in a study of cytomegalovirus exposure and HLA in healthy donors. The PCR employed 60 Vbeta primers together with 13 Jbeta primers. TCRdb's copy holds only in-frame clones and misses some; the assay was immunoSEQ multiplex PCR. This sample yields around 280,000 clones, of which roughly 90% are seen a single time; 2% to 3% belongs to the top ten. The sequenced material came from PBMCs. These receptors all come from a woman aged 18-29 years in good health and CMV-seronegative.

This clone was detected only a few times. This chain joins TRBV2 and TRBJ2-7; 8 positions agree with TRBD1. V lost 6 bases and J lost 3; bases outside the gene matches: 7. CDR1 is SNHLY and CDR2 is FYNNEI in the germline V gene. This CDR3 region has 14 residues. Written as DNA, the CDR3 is TGTGCCAGCAGGGGGACAGGTTCCTTCTACGAGCAGTACTTC. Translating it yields CASRGTGSFYEQYF. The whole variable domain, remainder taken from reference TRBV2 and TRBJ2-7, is EPEVTQTPSHQVTQMGQEVILRCVPISNHLYFYWYRQILGQKVEFLVSFYNNEISEKSEIFDDQFSVERPDGSNFTLKIRSTKLEDSAMYFCASRGTGSFYEQYFGPGTRLTVT.

The CDR3 DNA is TGTGCCAGCAGCTTGGTCCTAGCGGGGGCGGAGACCCAGTACTTC. Translation gives CASSLVLAGAETQYF. The chain has TRBV7-6 and TRBJ2-5; 10 nucleotides align to TRBD2. V trimming: 3 bases; J trimming: 5 bases; junction bases outside the gene matches: 6. Per the germline V gene, CDR1 is SGHVS and CDR2 is FNYEAQ. This CDR3 spans 15 amino acids.

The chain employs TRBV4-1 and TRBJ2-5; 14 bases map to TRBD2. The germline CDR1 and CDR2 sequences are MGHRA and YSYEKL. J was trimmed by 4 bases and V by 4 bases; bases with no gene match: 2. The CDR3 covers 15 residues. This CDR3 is CASSLGLAGGETQYF. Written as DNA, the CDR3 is TGCGCCAGCAGCCTAGGACTAGCGGGGGGAGAGACCCAGTACTTC.

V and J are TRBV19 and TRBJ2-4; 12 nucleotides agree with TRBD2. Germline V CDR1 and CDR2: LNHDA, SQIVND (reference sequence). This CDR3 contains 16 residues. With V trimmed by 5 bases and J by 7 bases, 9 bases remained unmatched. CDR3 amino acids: CASSYTSGGPGNIQYF. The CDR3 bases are TGTGCCAGTAGTTATACTAGCGGGGGGCCAGGGAACATTCAGTACTTC.

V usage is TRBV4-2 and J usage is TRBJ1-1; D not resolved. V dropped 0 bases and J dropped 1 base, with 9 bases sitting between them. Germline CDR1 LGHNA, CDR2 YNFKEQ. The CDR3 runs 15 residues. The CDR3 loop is CASSQDFVRNTEAFF. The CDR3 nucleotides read TGTGCCAGCAGCCAAGATTTCGTGAGGAACACTGAAGCTTTCTTT.

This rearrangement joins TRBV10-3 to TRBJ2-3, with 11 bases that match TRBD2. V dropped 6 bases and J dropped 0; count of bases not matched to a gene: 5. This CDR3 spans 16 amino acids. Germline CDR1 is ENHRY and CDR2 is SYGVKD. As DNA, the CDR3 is TGTGCCATCAGGGCTAGCGGGGGGAGTAGCACAGATACGCAGTATTTT. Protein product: CAIRASGGSSTDTQYF.

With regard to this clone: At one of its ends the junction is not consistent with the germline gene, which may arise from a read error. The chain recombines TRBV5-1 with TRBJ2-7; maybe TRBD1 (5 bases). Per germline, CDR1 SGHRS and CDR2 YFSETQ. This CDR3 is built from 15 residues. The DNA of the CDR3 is TGTGCCAGCAGCCAATATCCCGACAGAGACTACGAGCAGTACTTC. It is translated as CASSQYPDRDYEQYF.

CDR3 bases: TGTGCCTTGGGACAGGGGTGGGCAGATACGCAGTATTTT. It is translated as CALGQGWADTQYF. The chain has TRBV7-9 and TRBJ2-3; the match to TRBD1 covers 10 bases. Losses at the gene ends were 11 bases for V and 4 bases for J; bases not matched to a gene: 6. The CDR3 consists of 13 residues. Germline CDR1 SEHNR, CDR2 FQNEAQ (reference sequence).

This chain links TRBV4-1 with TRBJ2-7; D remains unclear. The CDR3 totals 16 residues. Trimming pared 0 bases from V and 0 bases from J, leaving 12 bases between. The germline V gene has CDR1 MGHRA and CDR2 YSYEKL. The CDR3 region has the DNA TGCGCCAGCAGCCAAGAAGGCGAACAGATCTCCTACGAGCAGTACTTC. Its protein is CASSQEGEQISYEQYF.

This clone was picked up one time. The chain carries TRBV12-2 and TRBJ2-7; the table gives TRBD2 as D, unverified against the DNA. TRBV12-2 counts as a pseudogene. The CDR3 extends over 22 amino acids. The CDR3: CASRLRRALWASFSPGDYEQYF. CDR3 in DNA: TGTGCAAGTCGCTTAAGGAGGGCCTTATGGGCTAGCTTCTCCCCCGGGGACTACGAGCAGTACTTC.

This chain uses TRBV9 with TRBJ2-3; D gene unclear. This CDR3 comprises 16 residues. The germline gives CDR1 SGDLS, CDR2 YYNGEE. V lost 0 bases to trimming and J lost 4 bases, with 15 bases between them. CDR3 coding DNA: TGTGCCAGCAGCGTAGTCCCGTCGTTGAGTTCAGATACGCAGTATTTT. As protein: CASSVVPSLSSDTQYF.

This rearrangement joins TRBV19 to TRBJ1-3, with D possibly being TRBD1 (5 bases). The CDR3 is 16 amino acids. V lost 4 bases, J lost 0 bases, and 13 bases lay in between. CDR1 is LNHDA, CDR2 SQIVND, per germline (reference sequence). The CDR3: CASSRDWGSSGNTIYF. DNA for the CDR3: TGTGCCAGTAGTAGAGATTGGGGCAGCTCTGGAAACACCATATATTTT.

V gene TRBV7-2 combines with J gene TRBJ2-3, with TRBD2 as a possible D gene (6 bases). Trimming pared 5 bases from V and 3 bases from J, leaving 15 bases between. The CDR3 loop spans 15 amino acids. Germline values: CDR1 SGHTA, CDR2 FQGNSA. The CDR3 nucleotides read TGTGCCAGCAGCGTCCAGGCGGGGTCGACAGATACGCAGTATTTT. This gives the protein CASSVQAGSTDTQYF.

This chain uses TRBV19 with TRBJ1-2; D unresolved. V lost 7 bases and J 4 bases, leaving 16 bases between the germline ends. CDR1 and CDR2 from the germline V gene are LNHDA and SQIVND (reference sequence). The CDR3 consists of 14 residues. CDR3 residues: CASTAPAQVYGYTF. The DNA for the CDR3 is TGTGCCAGTACCGCCCCGGCCCAGGTCTATGGCTACACCTTC.

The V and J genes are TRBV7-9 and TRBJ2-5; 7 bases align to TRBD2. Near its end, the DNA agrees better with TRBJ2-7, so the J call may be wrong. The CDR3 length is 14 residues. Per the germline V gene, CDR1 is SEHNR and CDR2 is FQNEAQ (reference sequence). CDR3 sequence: CASSRDGGTYEQYF. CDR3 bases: TGTGCCAGCAGTCGGGACGGGGGGACCTACGAGCAGTACTTC.

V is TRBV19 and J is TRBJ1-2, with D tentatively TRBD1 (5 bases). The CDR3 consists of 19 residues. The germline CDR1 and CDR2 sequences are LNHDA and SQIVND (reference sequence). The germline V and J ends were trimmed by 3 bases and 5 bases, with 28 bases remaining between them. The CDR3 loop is CASSIELLLGVGTLYGYTF. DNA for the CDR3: TGTGCCAGTAGTATCGAACTTTTATTAGGGGTTGGAACCCTTTATGGCTACACCTTC.

The DNA of the CDR3 is TGTGCCAGCAGCCCCGGTATGGAGGCTGGAAACACCATATATTTT. Protein product: CASSPGMEAGNTIYF. This chain joins TRBV13 and TRBJ1-3; D is ambiguous. The CDR3 contains 15 residues. Trimming removed 5 bases from V and 2 bases from J, with 13 bases in between. Germline V gives CDR1 PRHDT, CDR2 FYEKMQ (reference sequence).

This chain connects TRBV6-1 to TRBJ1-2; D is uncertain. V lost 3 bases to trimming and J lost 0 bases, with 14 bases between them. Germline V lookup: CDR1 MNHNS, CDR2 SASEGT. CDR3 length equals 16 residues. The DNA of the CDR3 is TGTGCCAGCAGTGACCTCCAGGCGAAAACTAACTATGGCTACACCTTC. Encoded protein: CASSDLQAKTNYGYTF.